The TCR beta chain described here comes from a study of PD-1 blockade in classical Hodgkin lymphoma. CDR1 and CDR2 (germline): KGHSH, LQKENI. V shed 5 bases, J shed 3 bases, and the junction held 7 bases outside the gene matches. The CDR3 has 15 residues. As to time point: newly diagnosed, previously untreated cHL patient sample. Study conclusions and caveats: TCR diversity at baseline was reported to be reduced in newly diagnosed patients relative to healthy donors.

TCRdb's table, derived via immunoSEQ multiplex PCR, lists solely in-frame clones and lacks some. The sample has under 20,000 clones, around 87% seen once; the top ten hold around 4.2%. On this clone itself: The antigen remains unidentified.

The J gene is TRBJ1-1, the V gene TRBV18; 9 bases line up with TRBD1. The specimen was peripheral blood mononuclear cells (PBMCs). This receptor was identified in a human donor with classical Hodgkin lymphoma. The CDR3 spells CASSVNRDRDTEAFF. The DNA of the CDR3 is TGTGCCAGCTCAGTTAACCGGGACAGGGACACTGAAGCTTTCTTT.